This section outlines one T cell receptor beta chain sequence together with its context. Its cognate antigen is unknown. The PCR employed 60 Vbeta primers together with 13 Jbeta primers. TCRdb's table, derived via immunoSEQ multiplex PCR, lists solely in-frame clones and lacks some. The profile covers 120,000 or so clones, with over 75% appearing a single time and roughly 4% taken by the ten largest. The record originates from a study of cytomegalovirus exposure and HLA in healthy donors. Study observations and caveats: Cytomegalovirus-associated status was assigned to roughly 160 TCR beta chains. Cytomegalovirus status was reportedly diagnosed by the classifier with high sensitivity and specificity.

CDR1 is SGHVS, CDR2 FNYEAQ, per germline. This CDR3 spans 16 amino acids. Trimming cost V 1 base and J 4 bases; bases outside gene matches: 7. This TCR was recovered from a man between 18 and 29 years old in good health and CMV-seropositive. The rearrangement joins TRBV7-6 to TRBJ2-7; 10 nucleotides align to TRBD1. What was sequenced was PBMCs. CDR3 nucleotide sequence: TGTGCCAGCAGCTTAGGCTTGGGGACAGGGGCTTACGAGCAGTACTTC. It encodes CASSLGLGTGAYEQYF.